This T cell receptor beta chain was captured by sequencing in a study of blood T cell repertoires in COVID-19. Background on the study: COVID-19 samples from acute and convalescent phases originated in the United States, Italy and Spain. T cells, B-cell-depleted T cells, or PBMCs supplied cDNA or gDNA.

Only in-frame clones appear in the TCRdb table, and some are missing; sequencing was by immunoSEQ multiplex PCR. This sample has about 130,000 clones, with 85% found just once. Germline V gene data show CDR1 as LNHDA and CDR2 as SQIVND (reference sequence). The CDR3 runs to 15 residues. V lost 3 bases to trimming and J lost 5 bases, with 16 bases between them. The chain joins TRBV19 to TRBJ2-5; D is perhaps TRBD1 (5 bases). The receptor comes from a man older than 75 with active or convalescent COVID-19. The sample consisted of peripheral blood. The CDR3 loop reads CASSIGASFGETQYF. Here the CDR3 DNA reads TGTGCCAGTAGTATTGGGGCCTCCTTCGGGGAGACCCAGTACTTC.